This entry is about one T cell receptor beta chain. Per the study methods: For nucleated cells, counts were estimated from reference gene primer amplification. Repertoires were generated with immunoSEQ multiplex PCR, while TCRdb's copy carries only in-frame clones and drops some. V and J calls plus clone size are reproduced from that table; the DNA served to infer D and trimming. The sample has some 59,000 clones; approximately 80% are singletons. This specimen belongs to a study of blood T cell repertoires in COVID-19. For the study at large: The study drew acute and convalescent COVID-19 samples from the United States, Italy and Spain.

The germline V gene has CDR1 LGHNA and CDR2 YNFKEQ. Trimming cost V 0 bases and J 4 bases, with 13 bases left between them. CDR3 length: 17 residues. Material: peripheral blood. The V call is TRBV4-2, the J call TRBJ1-6; D not certain. The receptor comes from a man older than 75 with active or convalescent COVID-19. The CDR3, as DNA: TGTGCCAGCAGCCAAGATCCCGGGGATATGTATAATTCACCCCTCCACTTT. Translating gives CASSQDPGDMYNSPLHF.